Sequencing of this T cell receptor (beta chain) was carried out in a study of molecular identifiers for immune sequencing clone quantification. In the case of this clonotype: Its antigen is unidentified.

Findings and caveats of the study: Jurkat TCR RNA that was spiked in from one cell was reportedly detectable among 750,000 to 1,000,000 naive cells. Clones above 20 RNA copies contained over 97% of effector molecules and under 1% of naive molecules.

TCRdb itself ran the PCR reads through MiXCR, one entry per CDR3 protein. The repertoire holds 460,000 or so distinct CDR3 sequences, about 25% seen once, with about 0.75% in the top ten. Trimming left V 7 bases short and J 4 bases short, with 19 bases between. CDR1 is MNHNY, CDR2 SVGAGI, per germline (reference sequence). The CDR3 consists of 16 residues. The material sequenced was naive CD8+ T cells from blood, with Jurkat cell RNA spiked in. The subset denotes: FACS-sorted CD8+CD4-CCR7+CD45RA+ naive T cells. The genes are TRBV6-6 and TRBJ2-2; either TRBD1 or TRBD2 may supply D (6 bases each). This sequence originates from a human donor in good health. Some libraries in this study had Jurkat cell RNA spiked in. The CDR3 spells CASILMWGAGTGELFF. The CDR3 coding sequence is TGTGCCAGCATCTTGATGTGGGGGGCAGGCACCGGGGAGCTGTTTTTT.